This note documents a single T cell receptor (beta chain) sequence. V lost 2 bases to trimming and J lost 0 bases, with 10 bases between them. CDR3 length: 15 residues. The germline gives CDR1 SGHTA, CDR2 FQGNSA. These data originate in a study of control samples from healthy donors and cancer patients. Some clones are missing from TCRdb's copy, which holds only in-frame ones; the method was immunoSEQ multiplex PCR. The table shows more than 25,000 clones, with approximately 94% occurring only once. Sequenced sample: blood. The sequence was obtained from a man aged 55 to 70 in good health. The V gene is TRBV7-2, the J gene TRBJ1-1; D remains unclear. The CDR3 loop is CASSLQYGLNTEAFF. CDR3 sequence (DNA): TGTGCCAGCAGCTTACAGTACGGACTGAACACTGAAGCTTTCTTT.